These 4 T cell receptor beta chains were all obtained from the same sample, sequenced in a study of blood T cell repertoires in COVID-19. Generated by immunoSEQ multiplex PCR, the TCRdb table keeps only in-frame clones and is missing some. The data contain some 120,000 clones, about 89% of them singletons. Sample: peripheral blood. These receptors were obtained from a human donor with acute or convalescent COVID-19. The donor label of this sample is uncertain.

The chain combines TRBV12-3 or TRBV12-4 with TRBJ2-1; D unclear. Trimming stripped 6 bases from V and 10 bases from J, with 16 bases between. The CDR3 length is 13 residues. CDR3 DNA: TGTGCCAGCAGGCTAGGCCCTACGAGAGAGCAGTTCTTC. Its protein product is CASRLGPTREQFF.

The CDR3 nucleotides are TGCGCCAGCAGTGAACAGGGGGGTGGCTACACCTTC. Protein: CASSEQGGGYTF. The V call is TRBV10-2, the J call TRBJ1-2; TRBD1 aligns across 8 bases. CDR1 is WSHSY, CDR2 SAAADI, per germline. The CDR3 length is 12 residues. V shed 3 bases, J shed 7 bases, and the junction held 1 base outside the gene matches.

This chain uses TRBV4-1 with TRBJ1-1; tentative D call: TRBD1 (6 bases). The CDR3 contains 14 residues. Germline assignment: CDR1 MGHRA and CDR2 YSYEKL. V was pared by 6 bases and J by 1 base, with 12 bases between. Here the CDR3 reads CASSHPGQNTEAFF. The CDR3 region has the DNA TGCGCCAGCAGTCACCCGGGACAGAACACTGAAGCTTTCTTT.

In DNA, the CDR3 is TGCAGCGTGCCTACAGGGGGCGCGGGTCAAGAGACCCAGTACTTC. Protein: CSVPTGGAGQETQYF. The rearrangement uses TRBV29-1 and TRBJ2-5; 9 bases match TRBD1. The V gene end was trimmed by 6 bases and the J gene end by 2 bases; junction bases not matched to a gene: 10. The CDR3 is 15 amino acids. Germline V gives CDR1 SQVTM, CDR2 ANQGSEA.